This T cell receptor beta chain was captured by sequencing in a study of cytomegalovirus exposure and HLA in healthy donors. Though nominally healthy at sampling, donors likely had unrecorded immune exposures. CDR3 size: 16 residues. The ends lost 1 base at V and 0 bases at J; junction bases unmatched: 4. Germline V gene data show CDR1 as SGHRS and CDR2 as YFSETQ. The PCR made use of 60 Vbeta and 13 Jbeta primers. Generated by immunoSEQ multiplex PCR, the TCRdb table keeps only in-frame clones and is missing some. The table has 90,000 to 130,000 clones, around 84% seen once. The TCR sequence derives from a man aged 30-40 years in good health and CMV-seropositive. J is TRBJ1-3 and V is TRBV5-1, with TRBD1 matching 7 bases. Sequencing used PBMCs. The CDR3 coding sequence is TGCGCCAGCAGCTTGATGGGGACAGACTCTGGAAACACCATATATTTT. Protein: CASSLMGTDSGNTIYF. The whole variable domain, filled in from reference TRBV5-1 and TRBJ1-3, reads KAGVTQTPRYLIKTRGQQVTLSCSPISGHRSVSWYQQTPGQGLQFLFEYFSETQRNKGNFPGRFSGRQFSNSRSEMNVSTLELGDSALYLCASSLMGTDSGNTIYFGEGSWLTVV.